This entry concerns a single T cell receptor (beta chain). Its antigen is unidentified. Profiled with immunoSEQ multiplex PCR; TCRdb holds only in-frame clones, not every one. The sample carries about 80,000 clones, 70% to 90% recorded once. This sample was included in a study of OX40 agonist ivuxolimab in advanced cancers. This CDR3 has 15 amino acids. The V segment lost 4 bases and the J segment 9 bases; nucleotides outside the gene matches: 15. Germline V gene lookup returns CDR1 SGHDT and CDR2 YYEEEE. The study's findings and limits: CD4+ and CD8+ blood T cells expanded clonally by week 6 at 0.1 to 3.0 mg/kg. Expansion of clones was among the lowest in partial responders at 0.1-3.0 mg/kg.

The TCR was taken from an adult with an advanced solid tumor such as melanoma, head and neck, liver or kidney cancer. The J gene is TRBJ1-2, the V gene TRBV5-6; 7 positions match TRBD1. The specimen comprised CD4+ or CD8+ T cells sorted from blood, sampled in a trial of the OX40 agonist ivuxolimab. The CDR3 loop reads CASSASFSGGRSYTF. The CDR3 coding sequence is TGTGCCAGCAGCGCTTCCTTTTCAGGGGGTCGGAGCTACACCTTC.